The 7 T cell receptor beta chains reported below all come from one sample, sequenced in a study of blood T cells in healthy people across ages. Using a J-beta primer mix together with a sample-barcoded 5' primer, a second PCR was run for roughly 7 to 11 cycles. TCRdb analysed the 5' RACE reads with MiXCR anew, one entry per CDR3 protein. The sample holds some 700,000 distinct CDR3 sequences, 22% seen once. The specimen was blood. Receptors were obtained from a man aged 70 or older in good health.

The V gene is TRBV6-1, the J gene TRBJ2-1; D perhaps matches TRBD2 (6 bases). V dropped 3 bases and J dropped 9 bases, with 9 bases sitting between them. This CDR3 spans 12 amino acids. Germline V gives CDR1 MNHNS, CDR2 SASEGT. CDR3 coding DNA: TGTGCCAGCAGTGAGACTAGATTTGAGCAGTTCTTC. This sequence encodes CASSETRFEQFF.

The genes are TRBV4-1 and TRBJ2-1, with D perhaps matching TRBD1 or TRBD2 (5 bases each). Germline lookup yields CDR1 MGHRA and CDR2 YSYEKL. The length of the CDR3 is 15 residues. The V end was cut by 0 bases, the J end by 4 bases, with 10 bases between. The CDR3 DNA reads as TGCGCCAGCAGCCAAGAGAGGGGCGATTACAATGAGCAGTTCTTC. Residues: CASSQERGDYNEQFF.

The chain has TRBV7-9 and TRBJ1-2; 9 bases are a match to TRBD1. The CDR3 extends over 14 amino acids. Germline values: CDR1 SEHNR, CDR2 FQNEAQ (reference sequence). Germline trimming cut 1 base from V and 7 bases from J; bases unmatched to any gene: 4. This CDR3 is CASSLDRGLAGYTF. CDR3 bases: TGTGCCAGCAGCTTAGACAGGGGGCTGGCTGGCTACACCTTC.

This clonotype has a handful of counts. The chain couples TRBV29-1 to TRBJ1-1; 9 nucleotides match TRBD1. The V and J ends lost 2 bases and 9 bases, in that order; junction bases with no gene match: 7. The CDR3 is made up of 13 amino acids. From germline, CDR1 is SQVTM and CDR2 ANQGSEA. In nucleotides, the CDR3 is TGCAGCGTTGAAAGGCGGGGACAGGGCCAAGCTTTCTTT. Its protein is CSVERRGQGQAFF. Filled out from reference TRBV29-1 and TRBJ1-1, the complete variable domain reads SAVISQKPSRDICQRGTSLTIQCQVDSQVTMMFWYRQQPGQSLTLIATANQGSEATYESGFVIDKFPISRPNLTFSTLTVSNMSPEDSSIYLCSVERRGQGQAFFGQGTRLTVV.

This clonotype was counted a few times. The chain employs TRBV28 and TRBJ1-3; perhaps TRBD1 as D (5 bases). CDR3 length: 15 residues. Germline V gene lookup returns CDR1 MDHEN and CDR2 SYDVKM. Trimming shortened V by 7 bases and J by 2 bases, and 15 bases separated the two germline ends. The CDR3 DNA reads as TGTGCCAGCATCTGGGGGGATCCGACTGGAAACACCATATATTTT. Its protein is CASIWGDPTGNTIYF.

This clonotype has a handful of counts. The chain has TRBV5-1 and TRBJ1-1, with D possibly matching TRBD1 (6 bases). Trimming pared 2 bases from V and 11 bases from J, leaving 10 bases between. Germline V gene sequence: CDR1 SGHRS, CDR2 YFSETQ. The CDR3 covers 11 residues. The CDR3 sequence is CASSFSGAAFF. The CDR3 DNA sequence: TGCGCCAGCAGCTTTTCGGGGGCGGCTTTCTTT.

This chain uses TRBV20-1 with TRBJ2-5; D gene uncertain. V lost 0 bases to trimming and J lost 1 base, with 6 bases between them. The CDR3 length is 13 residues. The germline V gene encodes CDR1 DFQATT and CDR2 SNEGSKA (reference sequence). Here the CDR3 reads CSARDPGQETQYF. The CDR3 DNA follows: TGCAGTGCTAGAGATCCCGGCCAAGAGACCCAGTACTTC.